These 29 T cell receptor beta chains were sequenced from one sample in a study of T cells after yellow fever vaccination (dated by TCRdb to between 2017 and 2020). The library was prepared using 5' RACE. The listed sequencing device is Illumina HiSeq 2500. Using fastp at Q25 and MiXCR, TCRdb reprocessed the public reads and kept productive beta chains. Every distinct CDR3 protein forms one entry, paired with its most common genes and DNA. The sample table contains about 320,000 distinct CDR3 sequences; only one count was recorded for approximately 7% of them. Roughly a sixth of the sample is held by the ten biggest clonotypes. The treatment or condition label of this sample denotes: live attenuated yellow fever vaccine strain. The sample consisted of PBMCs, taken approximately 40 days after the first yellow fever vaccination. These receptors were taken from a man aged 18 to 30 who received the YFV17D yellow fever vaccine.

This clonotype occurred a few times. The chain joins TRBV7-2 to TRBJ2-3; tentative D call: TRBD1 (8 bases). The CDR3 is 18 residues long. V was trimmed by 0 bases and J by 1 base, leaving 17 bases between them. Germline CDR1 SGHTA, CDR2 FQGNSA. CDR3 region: CASSLATGGGLGTDTQYF. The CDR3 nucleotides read TGTGCCAGCAGCTTAGCAACAGGGGGGGGCTTGGGCACAGATACGCAGTATTTT.

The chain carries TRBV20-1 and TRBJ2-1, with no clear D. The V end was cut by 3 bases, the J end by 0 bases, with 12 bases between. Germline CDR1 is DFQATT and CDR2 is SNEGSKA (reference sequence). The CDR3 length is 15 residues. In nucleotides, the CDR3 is TGCAGTGCTAGCCGTCAGTCGAGCTCCTACAATGAGCAGTTCTTC. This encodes CSASRQSSSYNEQFF.

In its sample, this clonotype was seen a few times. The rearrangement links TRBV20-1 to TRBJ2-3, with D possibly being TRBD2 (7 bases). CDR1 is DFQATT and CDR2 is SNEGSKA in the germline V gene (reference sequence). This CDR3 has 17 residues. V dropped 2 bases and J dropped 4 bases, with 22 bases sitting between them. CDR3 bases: TGCAGTGCTAGAAAGGGGGACTACACTCTCCCACCAGATACGCAGTATTTT. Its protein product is CSARKGDYTLPPDTQYF.

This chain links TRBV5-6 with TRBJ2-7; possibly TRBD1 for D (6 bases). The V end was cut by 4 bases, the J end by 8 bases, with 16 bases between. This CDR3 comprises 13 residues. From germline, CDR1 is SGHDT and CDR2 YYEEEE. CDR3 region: CASSPQQGSKQYV. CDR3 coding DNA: TGTGCCAGCAGCCCCCAGCAGGGGTCAAAGCAGTACGTC.

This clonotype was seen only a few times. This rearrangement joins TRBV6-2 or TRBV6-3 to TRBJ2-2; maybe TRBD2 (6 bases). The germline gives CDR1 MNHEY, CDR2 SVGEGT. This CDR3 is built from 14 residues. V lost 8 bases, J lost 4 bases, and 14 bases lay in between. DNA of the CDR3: TGTGCCAGCTGCAAGCCTAGCGTCACCGGGGAGCTGTTTTTT. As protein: CASCKPSVTGELFF.

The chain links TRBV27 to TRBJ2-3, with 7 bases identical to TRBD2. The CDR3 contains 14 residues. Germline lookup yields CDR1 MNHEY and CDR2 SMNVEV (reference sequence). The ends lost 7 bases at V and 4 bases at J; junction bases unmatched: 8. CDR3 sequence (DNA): TGTGCCAGCATGGGGGGGTTAGGAGCAGATACGCAGTATTTT. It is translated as CASMGGLGADTQYF.

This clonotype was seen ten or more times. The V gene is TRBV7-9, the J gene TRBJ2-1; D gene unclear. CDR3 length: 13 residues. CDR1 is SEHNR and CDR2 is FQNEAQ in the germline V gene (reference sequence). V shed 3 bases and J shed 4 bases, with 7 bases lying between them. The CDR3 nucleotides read TGTGCCAGCAGCTTGGCCTTGTACAATGAGCAGTTCTTC. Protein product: CASSLALYNEQFF.

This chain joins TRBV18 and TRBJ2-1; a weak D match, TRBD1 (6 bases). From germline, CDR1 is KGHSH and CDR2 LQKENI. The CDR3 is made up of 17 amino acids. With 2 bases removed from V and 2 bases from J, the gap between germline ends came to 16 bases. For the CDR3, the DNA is TGTGCCAGCTCACCATGGGGGCCTCAGTTGGCCTACAATGAGCAGTTCTTC. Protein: CASSPWGPQLAYNEQFF.

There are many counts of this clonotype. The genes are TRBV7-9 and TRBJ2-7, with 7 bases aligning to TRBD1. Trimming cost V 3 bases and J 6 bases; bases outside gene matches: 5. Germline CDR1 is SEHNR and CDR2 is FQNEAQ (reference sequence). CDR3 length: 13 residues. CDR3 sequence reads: CASSLTGSIEQYF. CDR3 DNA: TGTGCCAGCAGCTTGACAGGGAGCATCGAGCAGTACTTC.

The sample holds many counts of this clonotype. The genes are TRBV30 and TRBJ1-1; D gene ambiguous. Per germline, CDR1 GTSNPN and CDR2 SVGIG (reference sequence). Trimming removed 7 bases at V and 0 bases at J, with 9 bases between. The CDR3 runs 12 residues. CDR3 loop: CALEGMNTEAFF. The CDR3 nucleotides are TGTGCCTTAGAGGGAATGAACACTGAAGCTTTCTTT.

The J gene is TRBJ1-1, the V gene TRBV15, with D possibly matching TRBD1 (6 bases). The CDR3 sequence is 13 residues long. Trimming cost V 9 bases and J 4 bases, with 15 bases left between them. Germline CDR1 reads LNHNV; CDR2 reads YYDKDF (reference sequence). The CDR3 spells CATRQEKATEAFF. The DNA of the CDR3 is TGTGCCACTAGACAGGAGAAGGCCACTGAAGCTTTCTTT.

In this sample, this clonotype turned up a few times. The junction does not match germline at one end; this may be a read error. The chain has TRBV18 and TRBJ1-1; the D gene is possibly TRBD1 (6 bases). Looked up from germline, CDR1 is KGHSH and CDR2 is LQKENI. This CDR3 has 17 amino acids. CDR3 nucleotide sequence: TGTGCCAGCTCCCCACAGGGAGAGGTGGCAAGGAACACTGAAGCTTTCTTT. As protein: CASSPQGEVARNTEAFF.

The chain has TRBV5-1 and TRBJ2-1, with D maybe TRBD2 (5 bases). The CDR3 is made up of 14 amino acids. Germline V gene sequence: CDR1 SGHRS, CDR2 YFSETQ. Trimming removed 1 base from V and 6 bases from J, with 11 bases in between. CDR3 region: CASSLYLARNEQFF. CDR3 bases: TGCGCCAGCAGCTTGTATCTAGCACGCAATGAGCAGTTCTTC.

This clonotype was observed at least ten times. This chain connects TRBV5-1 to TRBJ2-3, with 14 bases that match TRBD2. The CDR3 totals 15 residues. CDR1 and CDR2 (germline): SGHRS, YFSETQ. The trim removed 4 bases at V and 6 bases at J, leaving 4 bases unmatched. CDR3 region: CASSRGTSGGDTQYF. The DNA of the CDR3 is TGCGCCAGCAGCCGCGGGACTAGCGGGGGTGATACGCAGTATTTT.

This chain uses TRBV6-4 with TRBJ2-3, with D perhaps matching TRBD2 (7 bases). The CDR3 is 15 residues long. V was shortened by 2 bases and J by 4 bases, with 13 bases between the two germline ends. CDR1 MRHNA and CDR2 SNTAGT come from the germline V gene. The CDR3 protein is CASSDEGGAADTQYF. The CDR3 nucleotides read TGTGCCAGCAGTGACGAGGGGGGGGCCGCAGATACGCAGTATTTT.

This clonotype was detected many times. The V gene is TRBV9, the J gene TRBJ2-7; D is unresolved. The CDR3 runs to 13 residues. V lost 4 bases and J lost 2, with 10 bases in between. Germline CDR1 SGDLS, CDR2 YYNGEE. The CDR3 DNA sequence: TGTGCCAGCAGCCCAGGTTTCGCCTACGAGCAGTACTTC. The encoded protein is CASSPGFAYEQYF.

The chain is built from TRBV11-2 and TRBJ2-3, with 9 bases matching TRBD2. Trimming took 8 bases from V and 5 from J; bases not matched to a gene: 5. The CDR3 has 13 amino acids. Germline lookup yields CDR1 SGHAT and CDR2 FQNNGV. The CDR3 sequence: CASAGGLKDTQYF. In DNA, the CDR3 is TGTGCCAGCGCGGGGGGGCTTAAAGATACGCAGTATTTT.

This chain's CDR3 is CAIGDRATQYF. The DNA of the CDR3 is TGTGCCATCGGAGACAGGGCAACGCAGTATTTT. The chain is built from TRBV12-3 or TRBV12-4 and TRBJ2-3, with TRBD1 identical over 7 bases. Trimming took 10 bases from V and 9 from J; bases not matched to a gene: 7. The CDR3 totals 11 residues.

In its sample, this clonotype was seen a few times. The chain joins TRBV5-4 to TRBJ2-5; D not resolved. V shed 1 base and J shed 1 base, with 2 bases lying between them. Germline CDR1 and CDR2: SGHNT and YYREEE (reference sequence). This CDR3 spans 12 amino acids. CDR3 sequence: CASSLRQETQYF. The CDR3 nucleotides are TGTGCCAGCAGCTTGCGCCAAGAGACCCAGTACTTC.

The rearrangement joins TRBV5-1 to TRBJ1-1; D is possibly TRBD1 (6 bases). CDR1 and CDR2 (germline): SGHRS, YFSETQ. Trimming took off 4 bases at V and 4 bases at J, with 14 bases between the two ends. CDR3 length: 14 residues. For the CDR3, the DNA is TGCGCCAGCAGCCAATTTGACAGGACCACTGAAGCTTTCTTT. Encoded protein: CASSQFDRTTEAFF.

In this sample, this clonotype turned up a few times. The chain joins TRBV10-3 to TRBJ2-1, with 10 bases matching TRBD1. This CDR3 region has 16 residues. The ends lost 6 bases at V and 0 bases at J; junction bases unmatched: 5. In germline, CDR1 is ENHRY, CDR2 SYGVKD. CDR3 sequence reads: CAISRQGASSYNEQFF. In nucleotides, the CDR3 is TGTGCCATCAGCCGACAGGGGGCTAGCTCCTACAATGAGCAGTTCTTC.

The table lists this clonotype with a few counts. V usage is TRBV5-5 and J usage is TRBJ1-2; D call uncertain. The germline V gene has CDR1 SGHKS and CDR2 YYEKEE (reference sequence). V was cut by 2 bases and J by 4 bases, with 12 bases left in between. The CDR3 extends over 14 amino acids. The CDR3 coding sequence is TGTGCCAGCAGCTTTAAAAGGAATTCCTATGGCTACACCTTC. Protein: CASSFKRNSYGYTF.

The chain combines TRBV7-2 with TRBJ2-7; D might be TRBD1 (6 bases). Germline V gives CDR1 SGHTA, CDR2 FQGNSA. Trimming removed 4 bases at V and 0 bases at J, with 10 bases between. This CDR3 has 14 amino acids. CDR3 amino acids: CASSYGQSSYEQYF. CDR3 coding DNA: TGTGCCAGCAGCTACGGACAGAGCTCCTACGAGCAGTACTTC.

The CDR3 reads CATSDPASQYGYTF. In DNA, the CDR3 is TGTGCCACCAGTGATCCGGCGTCCCAATATGGCTACACCTTC. The chain is built from TRBV24-1 and TRBJ1-2; D is uncertain. This CDR3 is built from 14 residues. The V and J ends lost 3 bases and 5 bases respectively, with 12 bases between them. Germline V lookup: CDR1 KGHDR, CDR2 SFDVKD.

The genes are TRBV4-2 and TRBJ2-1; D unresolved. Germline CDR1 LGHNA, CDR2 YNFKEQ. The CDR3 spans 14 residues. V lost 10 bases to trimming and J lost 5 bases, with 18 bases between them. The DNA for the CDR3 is TGTGCCATGAGCCCCGAGCTACGGCACAATGAGCAGTTCTTC. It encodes CAMSPELRHNEQFF.

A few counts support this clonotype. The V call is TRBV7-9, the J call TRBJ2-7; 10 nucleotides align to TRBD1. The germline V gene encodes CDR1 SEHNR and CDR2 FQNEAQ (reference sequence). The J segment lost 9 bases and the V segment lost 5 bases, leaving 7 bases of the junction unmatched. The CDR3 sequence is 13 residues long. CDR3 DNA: TGTGCCAGCAGCGACGGGACAGGGGCTCGGCAGTACTTC. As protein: CASSDGTGARQYF. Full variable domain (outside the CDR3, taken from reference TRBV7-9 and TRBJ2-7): DTGVSQNPRHKITKRGQNVTFRCDPISEHNRLYWYRQTLGQGPEFLTYFQNEAQLEKSRLLSDRFSAERPKGSFSTLEIQRTEQGDSAMYLCASSDGTGARQYFGPGTRLTVT.

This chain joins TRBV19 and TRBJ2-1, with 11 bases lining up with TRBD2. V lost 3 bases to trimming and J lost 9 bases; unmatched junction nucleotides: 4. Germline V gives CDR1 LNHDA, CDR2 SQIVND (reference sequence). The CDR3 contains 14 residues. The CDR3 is CASSISSGGIEQFF. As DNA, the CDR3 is TGTGCCAGTAGTATCTCTAGCGGGGGGATTGAGCAGTTCTTC.

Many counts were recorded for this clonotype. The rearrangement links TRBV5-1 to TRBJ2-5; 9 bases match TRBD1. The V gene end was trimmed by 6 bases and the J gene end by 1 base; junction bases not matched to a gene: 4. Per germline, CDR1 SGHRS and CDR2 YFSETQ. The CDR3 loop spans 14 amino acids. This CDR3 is CASTGQGFQETQYF. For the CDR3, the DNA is TGCGCCAGCACCGGACAGGGGTTCCAAGAGACCCAGTACTTC.

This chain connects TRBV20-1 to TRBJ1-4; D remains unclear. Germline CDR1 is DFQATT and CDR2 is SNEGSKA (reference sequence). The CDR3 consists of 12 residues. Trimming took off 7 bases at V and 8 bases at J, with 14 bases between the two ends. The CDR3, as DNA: TGCAGTGTCGCGCAGGCGACCGAAAAACTGTTTTTT. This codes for CSVAQATEKLFF.